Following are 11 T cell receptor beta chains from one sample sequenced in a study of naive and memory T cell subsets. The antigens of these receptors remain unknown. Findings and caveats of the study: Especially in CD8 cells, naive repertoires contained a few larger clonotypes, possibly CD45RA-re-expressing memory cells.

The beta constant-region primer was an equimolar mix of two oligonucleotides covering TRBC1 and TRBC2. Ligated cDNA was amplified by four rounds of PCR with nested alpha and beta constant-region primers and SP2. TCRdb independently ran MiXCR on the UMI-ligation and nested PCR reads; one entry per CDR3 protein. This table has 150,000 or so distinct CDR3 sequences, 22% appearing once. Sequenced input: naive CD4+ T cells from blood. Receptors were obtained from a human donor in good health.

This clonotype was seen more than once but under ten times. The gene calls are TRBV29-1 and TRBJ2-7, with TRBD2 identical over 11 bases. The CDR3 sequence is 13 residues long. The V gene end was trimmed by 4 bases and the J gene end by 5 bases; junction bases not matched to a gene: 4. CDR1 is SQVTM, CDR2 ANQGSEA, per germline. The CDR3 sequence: CSVARLAGNEQYF. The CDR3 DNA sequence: TGCAGCGTTGCAAGACTAGCGGGAAACGAGCAGTACTTC.

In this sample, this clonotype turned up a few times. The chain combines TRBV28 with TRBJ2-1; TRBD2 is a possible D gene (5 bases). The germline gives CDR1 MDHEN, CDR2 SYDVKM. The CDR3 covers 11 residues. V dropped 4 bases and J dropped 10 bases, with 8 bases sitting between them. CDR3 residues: CASSYRGEQFF. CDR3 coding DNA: TGTGCCAGCAGTTACCGCGGGGAGCAGTTCTTC.

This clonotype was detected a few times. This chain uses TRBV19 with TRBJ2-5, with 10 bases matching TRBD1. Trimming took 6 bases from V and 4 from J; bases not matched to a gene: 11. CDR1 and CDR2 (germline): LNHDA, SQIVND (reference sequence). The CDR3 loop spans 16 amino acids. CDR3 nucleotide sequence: TGTGCCAGTAGGCGCACCGGGACAGGGGTTATAGAGACCCAGTACTTC. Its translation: CASRRTGTGVIETQYF.

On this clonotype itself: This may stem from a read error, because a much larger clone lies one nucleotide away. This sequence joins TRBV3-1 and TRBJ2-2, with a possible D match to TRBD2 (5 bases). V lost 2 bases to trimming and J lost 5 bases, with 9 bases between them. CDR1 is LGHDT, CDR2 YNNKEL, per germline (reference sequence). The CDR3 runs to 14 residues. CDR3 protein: CASSQRTGTGELFF. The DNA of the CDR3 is TGTGCCAGCAGCCAACGAACGGGGACCGGGGAGCTGTTTTTT.

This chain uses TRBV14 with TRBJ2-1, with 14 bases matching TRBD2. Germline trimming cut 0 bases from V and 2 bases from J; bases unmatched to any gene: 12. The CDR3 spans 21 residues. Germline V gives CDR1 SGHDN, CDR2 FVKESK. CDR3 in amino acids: CASSQDALTSGRAITYNEQFF. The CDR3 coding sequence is TGTGCCAGCAGCCAAGATGCTTTGACTAGCGGGAGGGCGATAACCTACAATGAGCAGTTCTTC.

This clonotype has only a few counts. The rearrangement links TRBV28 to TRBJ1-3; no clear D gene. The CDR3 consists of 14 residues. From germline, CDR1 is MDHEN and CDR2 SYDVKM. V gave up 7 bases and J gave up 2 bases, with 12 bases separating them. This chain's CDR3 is CASIPGPPGNTIYF. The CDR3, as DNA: TGTGCCAGCATTCCAGGTCCCCCTGGAAACACCATATATTTT.

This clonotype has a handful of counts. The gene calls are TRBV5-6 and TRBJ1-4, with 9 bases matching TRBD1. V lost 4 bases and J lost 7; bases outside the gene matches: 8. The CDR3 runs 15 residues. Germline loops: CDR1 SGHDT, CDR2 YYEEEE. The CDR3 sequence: CASSLTGGGLEKLFF. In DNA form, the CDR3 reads TGTGCCAGCAGCCTTACAGGGGGCGGCCTTGAAAAACTGTTTTTT. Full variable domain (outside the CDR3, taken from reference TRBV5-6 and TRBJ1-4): DAGVTQSPTHLIKTRGQQVTLRCSPKSGHDTVSWYQQALGQGPQFIFQYYEEEERQRGNFPDRFSGHQFPNYSSELNVNALLLGDSALYLCASSLTGGGLEKLFFGSGTQLSVL.

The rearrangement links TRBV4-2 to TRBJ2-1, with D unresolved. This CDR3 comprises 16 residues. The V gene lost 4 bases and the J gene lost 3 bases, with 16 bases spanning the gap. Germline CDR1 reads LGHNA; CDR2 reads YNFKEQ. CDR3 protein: CASSRDKNLVYNEQFF. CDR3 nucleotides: TGTGCCAGCAGCCGCGACAAAAATCTCGTCTACAATGAGCAGTTCTTC.

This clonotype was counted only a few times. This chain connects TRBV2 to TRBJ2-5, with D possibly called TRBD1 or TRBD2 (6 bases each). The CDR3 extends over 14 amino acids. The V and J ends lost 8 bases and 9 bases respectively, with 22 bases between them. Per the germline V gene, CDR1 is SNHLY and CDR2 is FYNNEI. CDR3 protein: CASGLQGAQVAQYF. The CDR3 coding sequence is TGTGCCAGCGGACTACAGGGCGCCCAGGTGGCCCAGTACTTC.

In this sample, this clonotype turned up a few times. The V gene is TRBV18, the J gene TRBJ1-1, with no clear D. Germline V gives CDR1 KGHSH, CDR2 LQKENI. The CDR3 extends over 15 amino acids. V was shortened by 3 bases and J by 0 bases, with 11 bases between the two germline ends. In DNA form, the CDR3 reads TGTGCCAGCTCACCCCTAGAACAAGTGAACACTGAAGCTTTCTTT. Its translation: CASSPLEQVNTEAFF.

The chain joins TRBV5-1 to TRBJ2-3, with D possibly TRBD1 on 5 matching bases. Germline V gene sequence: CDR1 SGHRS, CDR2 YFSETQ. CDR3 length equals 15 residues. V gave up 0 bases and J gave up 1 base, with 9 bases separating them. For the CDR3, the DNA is TGCGCCAGCAGCTTGGAAGTGGGGCGCACAGATACGCAGTATTTT. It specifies CASSLEVGRTDTQYF. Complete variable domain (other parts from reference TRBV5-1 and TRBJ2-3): KAGVTQTPRYLIKTRGQQVTLSCSPISGHRSVSWYQQTPGQGLQFLFEYFSETQRNKGNFPGRFSGRQFSNSRSEMNVSTLELGDSALYLCASSLEVGRTDTQYFGPGTRLTVL.